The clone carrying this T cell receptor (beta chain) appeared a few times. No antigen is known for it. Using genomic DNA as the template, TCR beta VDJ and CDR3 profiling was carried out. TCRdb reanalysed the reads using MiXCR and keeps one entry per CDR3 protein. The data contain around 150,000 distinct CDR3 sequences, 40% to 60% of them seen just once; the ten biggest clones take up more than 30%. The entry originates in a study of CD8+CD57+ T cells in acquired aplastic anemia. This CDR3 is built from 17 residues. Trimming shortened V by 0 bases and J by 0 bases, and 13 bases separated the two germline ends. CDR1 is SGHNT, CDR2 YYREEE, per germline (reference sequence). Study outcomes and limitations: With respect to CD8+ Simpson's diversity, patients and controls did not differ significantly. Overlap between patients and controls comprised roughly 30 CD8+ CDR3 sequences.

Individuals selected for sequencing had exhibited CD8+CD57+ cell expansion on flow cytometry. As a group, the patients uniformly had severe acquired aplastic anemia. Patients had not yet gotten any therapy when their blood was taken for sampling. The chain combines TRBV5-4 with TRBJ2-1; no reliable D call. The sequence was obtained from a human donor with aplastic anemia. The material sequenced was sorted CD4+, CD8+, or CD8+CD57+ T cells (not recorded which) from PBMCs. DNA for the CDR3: TGTGCCAGCAGCTTGGATTCTCGGATCGGCTCCTACAATGAGCAGTTCTTC. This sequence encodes CASSLDSRIGSYNEQFF.